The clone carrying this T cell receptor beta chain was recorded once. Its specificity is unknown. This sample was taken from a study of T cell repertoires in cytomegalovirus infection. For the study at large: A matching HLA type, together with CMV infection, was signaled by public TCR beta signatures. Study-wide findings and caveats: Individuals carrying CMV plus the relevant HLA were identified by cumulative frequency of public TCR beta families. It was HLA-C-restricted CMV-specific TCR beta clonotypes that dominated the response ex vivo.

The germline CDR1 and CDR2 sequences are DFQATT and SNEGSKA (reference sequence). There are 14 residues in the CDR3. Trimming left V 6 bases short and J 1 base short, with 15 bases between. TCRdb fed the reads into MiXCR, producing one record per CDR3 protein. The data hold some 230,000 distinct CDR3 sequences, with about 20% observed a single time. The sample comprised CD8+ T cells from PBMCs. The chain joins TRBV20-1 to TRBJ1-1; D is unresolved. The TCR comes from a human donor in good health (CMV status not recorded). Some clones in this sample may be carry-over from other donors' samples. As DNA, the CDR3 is TGCAGTGCCCCCCTACGACGGAAGAACACTGAAGCTTTCTTT. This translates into CSAPLRRKNTEAFF.